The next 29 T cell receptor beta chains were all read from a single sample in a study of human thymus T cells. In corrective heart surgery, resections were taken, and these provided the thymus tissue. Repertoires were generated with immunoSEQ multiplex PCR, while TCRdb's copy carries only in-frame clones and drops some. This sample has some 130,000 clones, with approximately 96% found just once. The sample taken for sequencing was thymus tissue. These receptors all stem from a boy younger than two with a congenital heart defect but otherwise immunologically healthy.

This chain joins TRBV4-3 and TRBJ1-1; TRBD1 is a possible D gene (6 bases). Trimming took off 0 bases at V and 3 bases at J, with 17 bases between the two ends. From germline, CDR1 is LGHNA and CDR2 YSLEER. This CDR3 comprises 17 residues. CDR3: CASSQDPAGGAYTEAFF. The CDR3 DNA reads TGCGCCAGCAGCCAAGATCCGGCCGGGGGGGCATACACTGAAGCTTTCTTT.

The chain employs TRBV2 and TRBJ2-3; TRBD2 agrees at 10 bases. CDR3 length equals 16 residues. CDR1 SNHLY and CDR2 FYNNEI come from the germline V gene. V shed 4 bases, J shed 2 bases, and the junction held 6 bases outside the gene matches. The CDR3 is CASSAQLAGLTDTQYF. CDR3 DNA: TGTGCCAGCAGTGCCCAACTAGCGGGGCTCACAGATACGCAGTATTTT.

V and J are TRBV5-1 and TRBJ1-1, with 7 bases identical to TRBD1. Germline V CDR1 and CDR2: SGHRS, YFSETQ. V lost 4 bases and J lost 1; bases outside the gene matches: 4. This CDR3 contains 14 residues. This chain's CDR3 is CASSQRTGNTEAFF. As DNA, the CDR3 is TGCGCCAGCAGCCAAAGGACAGGGAACACTGAAGCTTTCTTT.

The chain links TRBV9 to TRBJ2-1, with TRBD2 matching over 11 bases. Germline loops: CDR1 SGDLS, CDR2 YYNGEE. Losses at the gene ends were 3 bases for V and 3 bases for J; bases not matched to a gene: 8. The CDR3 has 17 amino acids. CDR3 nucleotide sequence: TGTGCCAGCAGCGCCGGTCCCCTAGCGGGGGGCTACAATGAGCAGTTCTTC. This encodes CASSAGPLAGGYNEQFF.

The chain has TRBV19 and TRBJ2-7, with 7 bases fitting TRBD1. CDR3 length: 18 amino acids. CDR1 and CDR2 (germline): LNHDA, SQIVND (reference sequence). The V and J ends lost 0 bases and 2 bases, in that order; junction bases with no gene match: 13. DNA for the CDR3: TGTGCCAGTAGTATAGATCCCTTCACACAAGGGACAGCCTACGAGCAGTACTTC. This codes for CASSIDPFTQGTAYEQYF. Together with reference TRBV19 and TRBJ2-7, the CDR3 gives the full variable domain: DGGITQSPKYLFRKEGQNVTLSCEQNLNHDAMYWYRQDPGQGLRLIYYSQIVNDFQKGDIAEGYSVSREKKESFPLTVTSAQKNPTAFYLCASSIDPFTQGTAYEQYFGPGTRLTVT.

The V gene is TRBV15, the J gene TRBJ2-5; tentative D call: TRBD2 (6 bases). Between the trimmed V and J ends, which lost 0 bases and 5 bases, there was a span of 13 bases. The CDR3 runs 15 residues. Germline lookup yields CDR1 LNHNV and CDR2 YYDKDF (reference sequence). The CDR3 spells CATSRDEETRETQYF. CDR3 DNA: TGTGCCACCAGCAGAGATGAGGAGACTAGGGAGACCCAGTACTTC.

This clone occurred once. CDR3 DNA sequence: TGCGCCAGCAGCTCCGAAGGTCACTCATGGCCTTCAAACTACAATGAGCAGTTCTTC. This translates into CASSSEGHSWPSNYNEQFF. This chain connects TRBV5-1 to TRBJ2-1; D unclear. The germline gives CDR1 SGHRS, CDR2 YFSETQ. Trimming left V 3 bases short and J 3 bases short, with 25 bases between. The CDR3 loop spans 19 amino acids.

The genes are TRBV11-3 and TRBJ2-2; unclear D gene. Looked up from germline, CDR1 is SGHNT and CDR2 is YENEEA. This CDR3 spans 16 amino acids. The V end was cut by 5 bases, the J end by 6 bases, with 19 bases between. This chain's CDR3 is CASSPHWLAPAGELFF. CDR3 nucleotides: TGTGCCAGCAGCCCGCATTGGCTCGCGCCGGCCGGGGAGCTGTTTTTT.

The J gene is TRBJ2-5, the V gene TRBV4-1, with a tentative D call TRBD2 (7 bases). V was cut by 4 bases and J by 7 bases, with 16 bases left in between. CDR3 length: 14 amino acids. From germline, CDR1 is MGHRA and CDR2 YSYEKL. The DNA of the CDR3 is TGCGCCAGCAGCCCGGAGGGGGGGCTTGGGACCCAGTACTTC. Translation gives CASSPEGGLGTQYF.

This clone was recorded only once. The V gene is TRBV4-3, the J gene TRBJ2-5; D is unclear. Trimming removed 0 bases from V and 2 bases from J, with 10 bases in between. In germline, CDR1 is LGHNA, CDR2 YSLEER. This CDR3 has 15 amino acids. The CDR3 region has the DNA TGCGCCAGCAGCCAAGATCTGGGGAAACAAGAGACCCAGTACTTC. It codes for CASSQDLGKQETQYF.

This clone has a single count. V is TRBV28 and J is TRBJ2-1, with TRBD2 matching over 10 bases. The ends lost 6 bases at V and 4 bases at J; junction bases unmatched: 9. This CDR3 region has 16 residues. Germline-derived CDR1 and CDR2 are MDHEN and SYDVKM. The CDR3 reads CASSHPSGGGYNEQFF. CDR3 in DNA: TGTGCCAGCAGCCATCCCAGCGGGGGGGGATACAATGAGCAGTTCTTC.

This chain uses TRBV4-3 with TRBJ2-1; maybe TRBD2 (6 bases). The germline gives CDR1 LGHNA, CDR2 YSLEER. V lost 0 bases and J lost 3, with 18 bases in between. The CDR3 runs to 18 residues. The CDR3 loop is CASSQDRGLRGSYNEQFF. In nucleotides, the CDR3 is TGCGCCAGCAGCCAAGATCGTGGGTTACGGGGGAGCTACAATGAGCAGTTCTTC.

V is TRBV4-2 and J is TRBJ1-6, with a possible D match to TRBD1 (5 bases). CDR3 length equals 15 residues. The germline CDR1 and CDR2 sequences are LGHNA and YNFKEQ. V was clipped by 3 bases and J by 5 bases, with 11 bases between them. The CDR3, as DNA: TGTGCCAGCAGCCAGACAGTCCTAAATAATTCACCCCTCCACTTT. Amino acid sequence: CASSQTVLNNSPLHF.

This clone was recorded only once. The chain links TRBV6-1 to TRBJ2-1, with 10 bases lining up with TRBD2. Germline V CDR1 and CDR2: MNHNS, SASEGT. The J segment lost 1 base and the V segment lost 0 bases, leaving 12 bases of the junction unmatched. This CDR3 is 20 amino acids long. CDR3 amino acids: CASSEAQGILAGESYNEQFF. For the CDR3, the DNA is TGTGCCAGCAGTGAAGCGCAAGGTATTCTAGCGGGGGAATCCTACAATGAGCAGTTCTTC.

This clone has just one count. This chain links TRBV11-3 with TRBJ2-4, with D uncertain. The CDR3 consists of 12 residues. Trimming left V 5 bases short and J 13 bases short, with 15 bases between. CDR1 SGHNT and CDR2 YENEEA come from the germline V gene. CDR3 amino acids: CASSTPTERQYF. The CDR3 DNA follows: TGTGCCAGCAGCACCCCCACGGAAAGGCAGTACTTC.

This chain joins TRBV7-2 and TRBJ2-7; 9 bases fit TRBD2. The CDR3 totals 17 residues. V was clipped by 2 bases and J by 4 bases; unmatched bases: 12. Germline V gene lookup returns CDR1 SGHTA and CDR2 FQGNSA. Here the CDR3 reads CASSLKGAGGRPYEQYF. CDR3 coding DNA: TGTGCCAGCAGCTTAAAAGGAGCGGGGGGTCGCCCTTACGAGCAGTACTTC.

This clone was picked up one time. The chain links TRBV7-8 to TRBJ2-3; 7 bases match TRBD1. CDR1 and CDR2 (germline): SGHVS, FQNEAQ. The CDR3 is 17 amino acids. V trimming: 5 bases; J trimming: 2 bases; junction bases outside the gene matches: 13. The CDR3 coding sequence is TGTGCCAGCAGCACGCAAACAGGGGAAACACACACAGATACGCAGTATTTT. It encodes CASSTQTGETHTDTQYF.

The CDR3 DNA sequence: TGTGCCAGCAGCCAGGGCGGGGGGGGCACAGATACGCAGTATTTT. Translating gives CASSQGGGGTDTQYF. The genes are TRBV6-5 and TRBJ2-3; 9 bases line up with TRBD2. The V gene end was trimmed by 6 bases and the J gene end by 1 base; junction bases not matched to a gene: 5. CDR3 length: 15 amino acids. Per germline, CDR1 MNHEY and CDR2 SVGAGI.

The CDR3 region is CASMQAGRPSSGYTF. DNA of the CDR3: TGTGCCAGCATGCAGGCGGGACGGCCTTCTAGTGGCTACACCTTC. The chain couples TRBV5-4 to TRBJ1-2, with a weak D call TRBD1 (5 bases). Looked up from germline, CDR1 is SGHNT and CDR2 is YYREEE (reference sequence). The ends were cut back, 6 bases at V and 7 bases at J, with 22 bases in the middle. There are 15 residues in the CDR3.

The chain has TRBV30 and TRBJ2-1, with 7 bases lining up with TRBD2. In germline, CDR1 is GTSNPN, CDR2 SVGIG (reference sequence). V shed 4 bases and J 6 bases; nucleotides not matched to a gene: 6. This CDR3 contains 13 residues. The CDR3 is CAWMCSGGNEQFF. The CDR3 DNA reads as TGTGCCTGGATGTGCTCGGGGGGCAATGAGCAGTTCTTC.

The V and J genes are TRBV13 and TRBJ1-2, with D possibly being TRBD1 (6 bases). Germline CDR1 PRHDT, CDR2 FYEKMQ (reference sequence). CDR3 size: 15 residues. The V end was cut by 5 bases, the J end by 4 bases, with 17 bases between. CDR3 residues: CASSAQDRAGYGYTF. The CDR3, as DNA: TGTGCCAGCAGCGCCCAGGACAGAGCGGGCTATGGCTACACCTTC.

The CDR3 DNA reads as TGCGCCAGCAGCTTGGTCCCCGGGGGGAGAAGCTATGGCTACACCTTC. This codes for CASSLVPGGRSYGYTF. The chain has TRBV5-1 and TRBJ1-2; D possibly corresponds to TRBD1 (5 bases). Trimming left V 0 bases short and J 4 bases short, with 16 bases between. This CDR3 spans 16 amino acids. The germline V gene has CDR1 SGHRS and CDR2 YFSETQ.

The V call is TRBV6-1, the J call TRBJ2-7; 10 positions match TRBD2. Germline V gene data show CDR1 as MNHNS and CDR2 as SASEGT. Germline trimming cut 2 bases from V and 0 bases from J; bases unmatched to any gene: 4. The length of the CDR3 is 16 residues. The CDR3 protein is CASSESSGGSSYEQYF. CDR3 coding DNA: TGTGCCAGCAGTGAATCTAGCGGGGGCAGCTCCTACGAGCAGTACTTC.

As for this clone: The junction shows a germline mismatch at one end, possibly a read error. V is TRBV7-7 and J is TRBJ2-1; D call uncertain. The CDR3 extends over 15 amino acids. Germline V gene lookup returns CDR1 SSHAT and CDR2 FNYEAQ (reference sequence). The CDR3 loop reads CASSLVAGSYNEQFF. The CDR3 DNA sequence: TGTGCTAGCAGCTTAGTCGCTGGCTCCTACAATGAGCAGTTCTTC.

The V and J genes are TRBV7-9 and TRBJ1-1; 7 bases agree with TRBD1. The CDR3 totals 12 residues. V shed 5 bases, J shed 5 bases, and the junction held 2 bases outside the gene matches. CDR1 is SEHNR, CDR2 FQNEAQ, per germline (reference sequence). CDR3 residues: CASSTTGTEAFF. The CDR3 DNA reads TGTGCCAGCAGCACGACAGGGACTGAAGCTTTCTTT.

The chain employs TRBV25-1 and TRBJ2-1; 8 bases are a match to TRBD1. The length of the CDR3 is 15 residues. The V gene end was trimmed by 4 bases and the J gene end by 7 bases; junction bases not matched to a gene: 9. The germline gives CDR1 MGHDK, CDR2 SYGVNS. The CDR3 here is CASSGDRWPVNEQFF. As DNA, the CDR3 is TGTGCCAGCAGTGGGGACAGGTGGCCTGTGAATGAGCAGTTCTTC.

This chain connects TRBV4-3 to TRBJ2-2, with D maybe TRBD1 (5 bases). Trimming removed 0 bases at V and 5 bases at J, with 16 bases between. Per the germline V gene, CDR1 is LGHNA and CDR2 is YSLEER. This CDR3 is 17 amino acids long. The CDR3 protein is CASSQEVGDSLTGELFF. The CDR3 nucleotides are TGCGCCAGCAGCCAAGAGGTTGGTGACAGTCTAACCGGGGAGCTGTTTTTT.

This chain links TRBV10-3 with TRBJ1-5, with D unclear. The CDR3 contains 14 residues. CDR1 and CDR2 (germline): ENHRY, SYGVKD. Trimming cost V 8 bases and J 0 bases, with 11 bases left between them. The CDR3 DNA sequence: TGTGCCATCTCAGCAGGCCTTAGCAATCAGCCCCAGCATTTT. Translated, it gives CAISAGLSNQPQHF.

In DNA, the CDR3 is TGTGCCAGCAGTTTAGCTAGCGGGGGAAGGACTGGGGCCAACGTCCTGACTTTC. It yields the protein CASSLASGGRTGANVLTF. The gene calls are TRBV28 and TRBJ2-6, with 10 positions matching TRBD2. The ends lost 2 bases at V and 2 bases at J; junction bases unmatched: 6. CDR1 and CDR2 (germline): MDHEN, SYDVKM. The CDR3 totals 18 residues.